This T cell receptor beta chain was found in a study of post-analysis software for immune sequencing data. Study background: The cohort encompassed relapsing-remitting, secondary progressive and progressive-relapsing multiple sclerosis disease courses. Whole-study results and caveats: The study found significantly lower normalized Chao1 diversity in multiple sclerosis patients than in controls. In patients, TRBV5-6, TRBV5-1 and TRBV20-1 belonged to 4 or 5 TRBV segments found more frequently than in controls.

This clonotype showed up many times. Its specificity is not known. V dropped 6 bases and J dropped 4 bases, with 15 bases sitting between them. The germline V gene has CDR1 MNHNY and CDR2 SVGAGI (reference sequence). The CDR3 extends over 14 amino acids. Unique-molecular-identifier-tagged TCR beta cDNA libraries were used. T cells numbering roughly 1 to 10 million yielded cDNA molecules that totaled roughly 500,000. TCRdb re-derived calls from the PCR reads in MiXCR, one entry per CDR3 protein. The table includes about 150,000 distinct CDR3 sequences, roughly 30% detected once. Sequenced sample: blood. The chain is built from TRBV6-6 and TRBJ2-5; D is undetermined. This receptor was taken from a girl aged 5-17 years with multiple sclerosis. The CDR3 bases are TGTGCCAGCAGGATCCCGGTTATCTCAGAGACCCAGTACTTC. As protein: CASRIPVISETQYF.